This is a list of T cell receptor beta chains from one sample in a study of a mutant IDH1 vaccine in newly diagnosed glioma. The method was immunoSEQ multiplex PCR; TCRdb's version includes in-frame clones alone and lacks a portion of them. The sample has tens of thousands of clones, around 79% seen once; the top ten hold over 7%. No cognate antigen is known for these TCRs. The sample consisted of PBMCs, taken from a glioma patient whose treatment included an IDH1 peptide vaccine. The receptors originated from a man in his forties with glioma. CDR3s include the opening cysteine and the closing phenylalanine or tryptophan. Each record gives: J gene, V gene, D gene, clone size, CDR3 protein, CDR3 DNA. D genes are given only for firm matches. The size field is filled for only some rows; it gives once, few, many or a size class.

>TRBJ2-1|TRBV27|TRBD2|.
CASSFEIAGVNEQFF
TGTGCCAGCAGTTTTGAGATAGCGGGAGTCAATGAGCAGTTCTTC
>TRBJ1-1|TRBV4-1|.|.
CASSQGSGRGNTEAFF
TGCGCCAGCAGCCAAGGGTCGGGGCGGGGGAACACTGAAGCTTTCTTT
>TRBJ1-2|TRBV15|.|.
CATSREVPDYGYTF
TGTGCCACCAGCAGAGAGGTCCCGGACTATGGCTACACCTTC
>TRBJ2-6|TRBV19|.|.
CASSPRDASSGANVLTF
TGTGCCAGTAGTCCTCGGGACGCCAGCTCTGGGGCCAACGTCCTGACTTTC
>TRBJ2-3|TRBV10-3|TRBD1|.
CAISESQGTGFTDTQYF
TGTGCCATCAGTGAGTCGCAGGGGACAGGGTTCACAGATACGCAGTATTTT
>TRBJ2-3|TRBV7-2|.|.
CASSLGHSTDTQYF
TGTGCCAGCAGCCTGGGACACAGCACAGATACGCAGTATTTT
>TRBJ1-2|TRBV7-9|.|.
CASSRWTLPNYGYTF
TGTGCCAGCAGCCGATGGACGCTTCCTAACTATGGCTACACCTTC
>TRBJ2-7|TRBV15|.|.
CATSTLSGTHRREQYF
TGTGCCACCAGCACACTTTCCGGGACACATAGGAGAGAGCAGTACTTC
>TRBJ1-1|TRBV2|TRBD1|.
CASSVDRENVNTEAFF
TGTGCCAGCAGCGTAGACAGGGAGAATGTGAACACTGAAGCTTTCTTT
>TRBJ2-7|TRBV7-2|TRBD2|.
CASSLTGLAGAGGSYEQYF
TGTGCCAGCAGCTTGACGGGACTAGCGGGAGCGGGGGGCTCCTACGAGCAGTACTTC
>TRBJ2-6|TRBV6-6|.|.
CASSYRAGANVLTF
TGTGCCAGCAGTTATCGGGCCGGGGCCAACGTCCTGACTTTC
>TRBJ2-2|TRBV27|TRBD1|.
CASSFRTGITGELFF
TGTGCCAGCAGTTTCAGGACAGGGATCACCGGGGAGCTGTTTTTT
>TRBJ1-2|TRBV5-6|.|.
CASSLGGRGYGYTF
TGTGCCAGCAGCTTGGGAGGGCGCGGGTATGGCTACACCTTC
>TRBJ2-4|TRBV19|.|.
CASSEGGYKNIQYF
TGTGCCAGTAGTGAGGGCGGGTACAAAAACATTCAGTACTTC
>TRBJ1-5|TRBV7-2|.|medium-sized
CASSLAGGAGQPQHF
TGTGCCAGCAGCTTAGCTGGGGGCGCGGGTCAGCCCCAGCATTTT
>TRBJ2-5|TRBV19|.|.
CASWGGYQETQYF
TGTGCCTCGTGGGGGGGCTACCAAGAGACCCAGTACTTC
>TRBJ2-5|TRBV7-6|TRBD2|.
CASSFDASGQGETQYF
TGTGCCAGCAGCTTCGACGCTAGCGGGCAGGGGGAGACCCAGTACTTC
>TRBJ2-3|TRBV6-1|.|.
CVSSDQQGFFDTQYF
TGTGTCAGCAGTGACCAACAGGGTTTCTTCGATACGCAGTATTTT
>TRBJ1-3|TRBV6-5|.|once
CASKKGLSGNTIYF
TGTGCCAGCAAAAAGGGGCTCTCTGGAAACACCATATATTTT
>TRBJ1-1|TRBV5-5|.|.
CASSLVGKNTEAFF
TGTGCCAGCAGCTTGGTTGGCAAGAACACTGAAGCTTTCTTT
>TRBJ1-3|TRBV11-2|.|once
CASNLGVGNTIYF
TGTGCCAGCAACCTCGGGGTTGGAAACACCATATATTTT
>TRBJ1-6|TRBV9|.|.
CASSVARVYSPLHF
TGTGCCAGCAGCGTAGCGAGGGTGTACTCACCCCTCCACTTT
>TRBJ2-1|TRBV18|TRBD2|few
CASSPRSSGMARNEQFF
TGTGCCAGCTCACCACGGTCTAGCGGGATGGCCCGCAATGAGCAGTTCTTC
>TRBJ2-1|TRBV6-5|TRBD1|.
CASKITQGEHNEQFF
TGTGCCAGCAAAATTACACAGGGGGAGCACAATGAGCAGTTCTTC
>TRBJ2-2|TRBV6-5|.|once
CASTTPGLGELFF
TGTGCCAGCACAACTCCGGGACTCGGGGAGCTGTTTTTT
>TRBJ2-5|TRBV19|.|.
CASSGRGGQETQYF
TGTGCCAGTAGCGGTCGCGGTGGCCAAGAGACCCAGTACTTC
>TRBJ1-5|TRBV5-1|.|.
CASSLGLRGSNQPQHF
TGCGCCAGCAGCTTGGGACTGAGGGGTAGCAATCAGCCCCAGCATTTT
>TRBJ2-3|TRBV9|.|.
CASSRQEGKADTQYF
TGTGCCAGCAGTCGTCAAGAGGGGAAGGCAGATACGCAGTATTTT
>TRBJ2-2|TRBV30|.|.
CAWSRLTGGELFF
TGTGCCTGGAGCCGTTTGACAGGAGGGGAGCTGTTTTTT
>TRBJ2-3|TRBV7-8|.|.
CASSLAADTQYF
TGTGCCAGCAGCTTAGCGGCAGATACGCAGTATTTT
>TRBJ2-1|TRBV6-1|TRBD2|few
CASNLGTSSYNEQFF
TGTGCCAGCAACCTCGGGACTAGCTCCTACAATGAGCAGTTCTTC
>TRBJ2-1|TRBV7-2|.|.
CASSIDGSSYNEQFF
TGTGCCAGCAGCATAGACGGTAGCTCCTACAATGAGCAGTTCTTC
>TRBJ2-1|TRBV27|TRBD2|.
CASSDRGLAGAGEQFF
TGTGCCAGCAGTGATAGGGGACTAGCGGGAGCGGGTGAGCAGTTCTTC
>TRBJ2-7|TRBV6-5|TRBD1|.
CASRQTGDRAYEQYF
TGTGCCAGCAGACAAACCGGGGACAGGGCATACGAGCAGTACTTC
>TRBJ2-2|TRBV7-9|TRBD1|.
CASSSMTGSTGELFF
TGTGCCAGCAGCTCAATGACAGGGAGCACCGGGGAGCTGTTTTTT
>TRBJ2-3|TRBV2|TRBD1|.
CASTETGAGSTQYF
TGTGCCAGCACTGAGACAGGGGCGGGGAGTACGCAGTATTTT
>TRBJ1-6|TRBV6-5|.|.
CASRIQPTGDSPLHF
TGTGCCAGCAGGATACAACCCACCGGGGATTCACCCCTCCACTTT